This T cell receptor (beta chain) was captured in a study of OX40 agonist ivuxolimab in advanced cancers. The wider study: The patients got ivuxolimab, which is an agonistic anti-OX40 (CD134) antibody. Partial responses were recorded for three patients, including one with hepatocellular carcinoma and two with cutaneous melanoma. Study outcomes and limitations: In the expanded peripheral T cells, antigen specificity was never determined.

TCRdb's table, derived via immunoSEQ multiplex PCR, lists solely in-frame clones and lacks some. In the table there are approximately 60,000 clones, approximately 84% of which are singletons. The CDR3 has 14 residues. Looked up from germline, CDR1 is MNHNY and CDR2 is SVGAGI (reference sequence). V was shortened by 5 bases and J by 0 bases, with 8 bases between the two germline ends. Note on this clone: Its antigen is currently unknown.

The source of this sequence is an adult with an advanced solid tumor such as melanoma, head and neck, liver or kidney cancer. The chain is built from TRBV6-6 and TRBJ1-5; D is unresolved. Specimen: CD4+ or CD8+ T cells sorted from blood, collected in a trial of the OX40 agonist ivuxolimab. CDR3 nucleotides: TGTGCCAGCAGTACCGCGGGTAGCAATCAGCCCCAGCATTTT. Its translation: CASSTAGSNQPQHF.